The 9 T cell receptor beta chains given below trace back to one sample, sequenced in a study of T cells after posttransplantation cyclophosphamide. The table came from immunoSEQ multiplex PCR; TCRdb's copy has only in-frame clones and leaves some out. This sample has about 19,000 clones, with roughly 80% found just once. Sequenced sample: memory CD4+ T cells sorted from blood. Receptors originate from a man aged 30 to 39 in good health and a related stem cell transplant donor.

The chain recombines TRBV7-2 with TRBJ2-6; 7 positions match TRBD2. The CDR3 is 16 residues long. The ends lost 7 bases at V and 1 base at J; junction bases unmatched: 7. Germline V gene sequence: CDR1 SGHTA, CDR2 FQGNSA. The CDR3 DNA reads TGTGCCAGCACCCCCGGGGGGAGGTCTGGGGCCAACGTCCTGACTTTC. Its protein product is CASTPGGRSGANVLTF.

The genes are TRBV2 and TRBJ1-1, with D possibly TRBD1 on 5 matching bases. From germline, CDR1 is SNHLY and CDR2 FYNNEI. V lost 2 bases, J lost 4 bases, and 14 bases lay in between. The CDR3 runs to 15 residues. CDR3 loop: CASSEWGLVVTEAFF. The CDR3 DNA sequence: TGTGCCAGCAGTGAATGGGGCCTAGTAGTCACTGAAGCTTTCTTT.

In DNA form, the CDR3 reads TGTGCCAGCAGTTTACAGGTGGAGGGCACTGAAGCTTTCTTT. Residues: CASSLQVEGTEAFF. The chain combines TRBV28 with TRBJ1-1; no reliable D call. This CDR3 is built from 14 residues. Trimming took 2 bases from V and 4 from J, leaving 11 bases between them. Germline V gene lookup returns CDR1 MDHEN and CDR2 SYDVKM.

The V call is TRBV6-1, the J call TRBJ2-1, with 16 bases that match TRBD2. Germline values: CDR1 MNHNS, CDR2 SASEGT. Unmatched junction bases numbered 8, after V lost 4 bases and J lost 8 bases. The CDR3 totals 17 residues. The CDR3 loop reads CASSVSGTSGGAYEQFF. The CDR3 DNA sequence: TGTGCCAGCAGTGTATCCGGGACTAGCGGGGGGGCCTATGAGCAGTTCTTC.

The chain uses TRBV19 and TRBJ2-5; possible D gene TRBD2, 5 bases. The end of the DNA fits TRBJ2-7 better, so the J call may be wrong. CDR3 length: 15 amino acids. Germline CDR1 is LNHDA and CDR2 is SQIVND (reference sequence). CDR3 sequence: CASSIDGGLSYEQYF. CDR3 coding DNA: TGTGCCAGTAGTATAGACGGCGGGCTCTCCTACGAGCAGTACTTC.

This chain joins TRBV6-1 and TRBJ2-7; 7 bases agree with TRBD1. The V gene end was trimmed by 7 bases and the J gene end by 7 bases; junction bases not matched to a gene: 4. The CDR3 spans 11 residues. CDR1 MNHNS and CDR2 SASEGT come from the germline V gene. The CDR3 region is CASTMTGEQYF. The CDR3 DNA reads TGTGCCAGCACTATGACAGGGGAGCAGTACTTC.

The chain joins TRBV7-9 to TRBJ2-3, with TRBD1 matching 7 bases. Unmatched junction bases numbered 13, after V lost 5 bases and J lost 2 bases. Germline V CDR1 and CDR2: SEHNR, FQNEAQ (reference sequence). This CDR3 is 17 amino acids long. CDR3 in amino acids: CASSASDRDLYTDTQYF. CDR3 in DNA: TGTGCCAGCAGCGCGAGTGACAGGGATCTTTACACAGATACGCAGTATTTT. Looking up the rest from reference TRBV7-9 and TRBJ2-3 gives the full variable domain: DTGVSQNPRHKITKRGQNVTFRCDPISEHNRLYWYRQTLGQGPEFLTYFQNEAQLEKSRLLSDRFSAERPKGSFSTLEIQRTEQGDSAMYLCASSASDRDLYTDTQYFGPGTRLTVL.

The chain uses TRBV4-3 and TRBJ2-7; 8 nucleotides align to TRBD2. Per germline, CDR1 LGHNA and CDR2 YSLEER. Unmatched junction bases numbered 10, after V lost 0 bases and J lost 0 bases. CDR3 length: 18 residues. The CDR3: CASSQDRSGGPFSYEQYF. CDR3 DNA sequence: TGCGCCAGCAGCCAAGATAGGAGCGGGGGCCCATTCTCCTACGAGCAGTACTTC.

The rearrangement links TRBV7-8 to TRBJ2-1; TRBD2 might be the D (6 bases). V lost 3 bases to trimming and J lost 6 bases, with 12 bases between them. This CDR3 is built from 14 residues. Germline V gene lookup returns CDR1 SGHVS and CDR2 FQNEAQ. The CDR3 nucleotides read TGTGCCAGCAGCTTGACCCTAGCGCTCAATGAGCAGTTCTTC. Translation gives CASSLTLALNEQFF.